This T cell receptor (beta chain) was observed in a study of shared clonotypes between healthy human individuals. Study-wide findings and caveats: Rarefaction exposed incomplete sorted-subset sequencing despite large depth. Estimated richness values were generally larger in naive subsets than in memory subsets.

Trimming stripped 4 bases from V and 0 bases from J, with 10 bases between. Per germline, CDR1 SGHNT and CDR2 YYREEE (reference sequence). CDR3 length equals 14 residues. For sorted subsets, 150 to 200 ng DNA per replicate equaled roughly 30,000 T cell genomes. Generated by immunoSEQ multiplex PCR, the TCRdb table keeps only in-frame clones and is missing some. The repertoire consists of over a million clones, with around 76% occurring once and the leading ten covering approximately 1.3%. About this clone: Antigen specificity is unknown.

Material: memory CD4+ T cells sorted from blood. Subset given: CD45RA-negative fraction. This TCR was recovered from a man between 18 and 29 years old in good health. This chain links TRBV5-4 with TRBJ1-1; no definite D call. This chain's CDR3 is CASSHYNMNTEAFF. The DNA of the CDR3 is TGTGCCAGCAGCCACTACAATATGAACACTGAAGCTTTCTTT.